This T cell receptor (beta chain) was recovered during a study of Graves' ophthalmopathy and Graves' hyperthyroidism. From germline, CDR1 is SGHTA and CDR2 FQGNSA. This CDR3 contains 14 residues. Trimming removed 6 bases at V and 0 bases at J, with 9 bases between. Transcripts of RNA were the source for amplifying TCR beta CDR3 regions. Second-round multiplex PCR came after first-round RT-PCR with HTBI primers. MiXCR, applied by TCRdb to the multiplex PCR reads, yields one record per CDR3 protein. The sample shows 240,000 or so distinct CDR3 sequences, around 45% of them seen only once. This clonotype originated in an adult man with Graves' ophthalmopathy. The sample was peripheral blood. The chain couples TRBV7-2 to TRBJ1-5, with D unclear. CDR3 nucleotides: TGTGCCAGCAGTCGGGGTCGTAGCAATCAGCCCCAGCATTTT. Translation: CASSRGRSNQPQHF.